These 25 T cell receptor beta chains were sequenced from one sample in a study of T cells after yellow fever vaccination. A single record per CDR3 protein comes from TCRdb applying MiXCR to the 5' RACE reads. The sample yields under 400,000 distinct CDR3 sequences, around 12% seen once. Sample: CD4+ T cells sorted from PBMCs, taken 15 days after the yellow fever booster vaccination. The receptors here all came from a man aged 18 to 30 who received the YFV17D yellow fever vaccine.

This clonotype has only a few counts. The chain has TRBV24-1 and TRBJ2-1; D remains unclear. Trimming cost V 2 bases and J 5 bases, with 6 bases left between them. Germline V lookup: CDR1 KGHDR, CDR2 SFDVKD. This CDR3 is built from 13 residues. The CDR3 here is CATSDWKNNEQFF. The CDR3 nucleotides read TGTGCCACCAGTGATTGGAAAAACAATGAGCAGTTCTTC.

This clonotype was recorded at least ten times. The V gene is TRBV14, the J gene TRBJ1-3; D unclear. Per the germline V gene, CDR1 is SGHDN and CDR2 is FVKESK. The CDR3 is made up of 13 amino acids. With 3 bases removed from V and 2 bases from J, the gap between germline ends came to 5 bases. CDR3 sequence reads: CASSQGTGNTIYF. In DNA form, the CDR3 reads TGTGCCAGCAGCCAGGGGACTGGAAACACCATATATTTT.

This clonotype was observed a few times. The chain carries TRBV6-5 and TRBJ1-4, with 7 positions matching TRBD1. This CDR3 spans 15 amino acids. CDR1 and CDR2 from the germline V gene are MNHEY and SVGAGI. Losses at the gene ends were 6 bases for V and 5 bases for J; bases not matched to a gene: 9. The CDR3: CASRWDSQGNEKLFF. In DNA form, the CDR3 reads TGTGCCAGCAGGTGGGACAGCCAGGGCAATGAAAAACTGTTTTTT.

Here the CDR3 DNA reads TGCAGTGCTAAGTTTGCCTCGGCCTACCAGTACTTC. Its protein product is CSAKFASAYQYF. The J gene is TRBJ2-5, the V gene TRBV20-1; no clear D gene. The CDR3 is 12 residues long. Between the trimmed V and J ends, which lost 4 bases and 10 bases, there was a span of 16 bases. Germline V gene data show CDR1 as DFQATT and CDR2 as SNEGSKA (reference sequence).

The rearrangement joins TRBV2 to TRBJ2-7; TRBD1 matches 7 bases. Trimming cost V 6 bases and J 5 bases; bases outside gene matches: 10. This CDR3 contains 14 residues. Germline lookup yields CDR1 SNHLY and CDR2 FYNNEI. CDR3 sequence reads: CASRLDRDGNEQYF. CDR3 coding DNA: TGTGCCAGCAGACTTGACAGGGATGGCAACGAGCAGTACTTC.

The chain couples TRBV3-1 to TRBJ2-2, with D hard to call. Trimming shortened V by 6 bases and J by 0 bases, and 8 bases separated the two germline ends. The CDR3 runs 14 residues. Germline V gives CDR1 LGHDT, CDR2 YNNKEL (reference sequence). As DNA, the CDR3 is TGTGCCAGCAGGGTTTTATCGAACACCGGGGAGCTGTTTTTT. This sequence encodes CASRVLSNTGELFF.

This clonotype has only a few counts. This sequence joins TRBV10-3 and TRBJ2-7; no clear D. CDR3 length: 14 amino acids. V lost 10 bases, J lost 0 bases, and 16 bases lay in between. Germline assignment: CDR1 ENHRY and CDR2 SYGVKD. In DNA form, the CDR3 reads TGTGCCACCTCGACCGCGAGAAGCTCCTACGAGCAGTACTTC. Translated: CATSTARSSYEQYF.

This clonotype was seen ten or more times. J is TRBJ1-6 and V is TRBV4-2, with unresolved D. V dropped 0 bases and J dropped 0 bases, with 6 bases sitting between them. The CDR3 length is 16 residues. Germline CDR1 LGHNA, CDR2 YNFKEQ. DNA for the CDR3: TGTGCCAGCAGCCAAGACATGGGCTCCTATAATTCACCCCTCCACTTT. Its protein is CASSQDMGSYNSPLHF.

The sample holds a few counts of this clonotype. The V gene is TRBV7-2, the J gene TRBJ1-4; a weak D match, TRBD1 (6 bases). Germline CDR1 is SGHTA and CDR2 is FQGNSA. This CDR3 is 13 amino acids long. V was pared by 5 bases and J by 5 bases, with 9 bases between. The DNA of the CDR3 is TGTGCCAGCAGCAAGGGGGGAAATGAAAAACTGTTTTTT. This gives the protein CASSKGGNEKLFF.

This clonotype has a handful of counts. The genes are TRBV4-1 and TRBJ1-4; D possibly corresponds to TRBD1 (6 bases). Trimming removed 8 bases from V and 3 bases from J, with 22 bases in between. Germline-derived CDR1 and CDR2 are MGHRA and YSYEKL. The CDR3 loop spans 17 amino acids. The CDR3, as DNA: TGCGCCAGCGGCGAGACTCGGTTCAGGACAGCTAATGAAAAACTGTTTTTT. As protein: CASGETRFRTANEKLFF.

The chain is built from TRBV11-3 and TRBJ1-1; TRBD1 is a possible D gene (6 bases). The CDR3 spans 13 residues. From germline, CDR1 is SGHNT and CDR2 YENEEA. V lost 5 bases and J 5 bases, leaving 12 bases between the germline ends. The CDR3 DNA reads as TGTGCCAGCAGCCACGGAAGGGGGACTGAAGCTTTCTTT. It specifies CASSHGRGTEAFF.

This clonotype was found a few times. This chain connects TRBV7-2 to TRBJ1-6; D not certain. Germline V gene data show CDR1 as SGHTA and CDR2 as FQGNSA. The CDR3 is 14 residues long. V lost 7 bases, J lost 8 bases, and 15 bases lay in between. CDR3 loop: CASNQGHSYSPLHF. DNA of the CDR3: TGTGCCAGCAACCAAGGGCACTCGTATTCACCCCTCCACTTT.

This clonotype was detected only a few times. The chain employs TRBV4-1 and TRBJ1-3; no firm D call. The V gene's germline CDR1 is MGHRA and CDR2 YSYEKL. The ends were cut back, 3 bases at V and 0 bases at J, with 9 bases in the middle. CDR3 length equals 15 residues. CDR3 in amino acids: CASSHPLSSGNTIYF. CDR3 coding DNA: TGCGCCAGCAGCCACCCCCTAAGCTCTGGAAACACCATATATTTT.

For the CDR3, the DNA is TGTGCCATCAGTGTTAAATGGGCGACGGATCAGCCCCAGCATTTT. Translation gives CAISVKWATDQPQHF. The chain joins TRBV10-3 to TRBJ1-5, with D unclear. Germline V lookup: CDR1 ENHRY, CDR2 SYGVKD. Trimming left V 4 bases short and J 5 bases short, with 15 bases between. CDR3 length equals 15 residues.

V usage is TRBV7-2 and J usage is TRBJ2-1; D is undetermined. Germline V gene data show CDR1 as SGHTA and CDR2 as FQGNSA. Trimming shortened V by 5 bases and J by 4 bases, and 12 bases separated the two germline ends. CDR3 length: 14 residues. CDR3 in DNA: TGTGCCAGCAGCCAGAGAGGCCAATACAATGAGCAGTTCTTC. Protein product: CASSQRGQYNEQFF.

This clonotype has more than one count but fewer than ten. CDR3 sequence: CASSGTTGGDEKLFF. The CDR3 DNA follows: TGCGCCAGCAGCGGGACGACAGGGGGCGATGAAAAACTGTTTTTT. This chain joins TRBV5-1 and TRBJ1-4, with 10 bases fitting TRBD1. V was pared by 4 bases and J by 6 bases, with 6 bases of the junction left unmatched. The CDR3 contains 15 residues. Germline values: CDR1 SGHRS, CDR2 YFSETQ.

The V gene is TRBV7-9, the J gene TRBJ1-2, with D possibly being TRBD1 (5 bases). V lost 4 bases to trimming and J lost 8 bases, with 17 bases between them. CDR1 is SEHNR, CDR2 FQNEAQ, per germline (reference sequence). This CDR3 region has 14 residues. For the CDR3, the DNA is TGTGCCAGCAGCTGGGGGGTTGTCGAGCGGGGCTACACCTTC. It is translated as CASSWGVVERGYTF.

The V gene is TRBV7-3, the J gene TRBJ1-1; TRBD1 matches 9 bases. The CDR3 sequence is 18 residues long. V gave up 5 bases and J gave up 3 bases; unmatched junction bases: 16. Germline values: CDR1 SGHTA, CDR2 FQGTGA. The CDR3: CASSPSRTGTGLHTEAFF. In DNA form, the CDR3 reads TGTGCCAGCAGCCCCTCCCGGACCGGGACAGGGTTGCACACTGAAGCTTTCTTT.

There are a few counts of this clonotype. The chain carries TRBV12-3 or TRBV12-4 and TRBJ2-3; D possibly corresponds to TRBD2 (7 bases). V was shortened by 6 bases and J by 1 base, with 17 bases between the two germline ends. CDR3 size: 16 residues. The CDR3 bases are TGTGCCAGCAGCCCGAGGGGGGGGTCTGGCACAGATACGCAGTATTTT. This translates into CASSPRGGSGTDTQYF.

A few counts support this clonotype. The J gene is TRBJ2-1, the V gene TRBV7-7; no clear D gene. The V end was cut by 4 bases, the J end by 5 bases, with 9 bases between. The germline gives CDR1 SSHAT, CDR2 FNYEAQ (reference sequence). The CDR3 extends over 13 amino acids. CDR3 DNA: TGTGCCAGCAGCTCAGGCCGAGACAATGAGCAGTTCTTC. It yields the protein CASSSGRDNEQFF. The whole variable domain, remainder taken from reference TRBV7-7 and TRBJ2-1, is GAGVSQSPRYKVTKRGQDVTLRCDPISSHATLYWYQQALGQGPEFLTYFNYEAQPDKSGLPSDRFSAERPEGSISTLTIQRTEQRDSAMYRCASSSGRDNEQFFGPGTRLTVL.

This clonotype was counted ten times or more. The rearrangement uses TRBV6-5 and TRBJ1-1; a weak D match, TRBD1 (6 bases). Germline V gene lookup returns CDR1 MNHEY and CDR2 SVGAGI. This CDR3 region has 14 residues. The ends were cut back, 5 bases at V and 1 base at J, with 11 bases in the middle. The CDR3 is CASSPQTGNTEAFF. DNA for the CDR3: TGTGCCAGCAGTCCTCAGACAGGGAACACTGAAGCTTTCTTT.

This clonotype was seen a handful of times. The J gene is TRBJ2-7, the V gene TRBV5-8, with D perhaps TRBD1 (5 bases). CDR1 is SGHTS and CDR2 is YDEGEE in the germline V gene. This CDR3 has 13 amino acids. Trimming took off 5 bases at V and 0 bases at J, with 9 bases between the two ends. The CDR3 coding sequence is TGTGCCAGCAGGGACACCAACTCCTACGAGCAGTACGTC. This gives the protein CASRDTNSYEQYV.

This clonotype was detected only a few times. The CDR3 DNA reads as TGCGCCAGCAGCCGAGGCCAATTATCACCTAGCGGGGGGCGCAATGAGCAGTTCTTC. It encodes CASSRGQLSPSGGRNEQFF. The chain links TRBV4-1 to TRBJ2-1; TRBD2 aligns across 11 bases. The CDR3 runs to 19 residues. Trimming at V came to 4 bases and at J to 6 bases, leaving 17 bases not matched to a gene. The germline V gene encodes CDR1 MGHRA and CDR2 YSYEKL.

There are a few counts of this clonotype. V is TRBV28 and J is TRBJ2-5, with 9 bases lining up with TRBD1. CDR3 length equals 14 residues. CDR1 is MDHEN and CDR2 is SYDVKM in the germline V gene. V shed 6 bases and J 5 bases; nucleotides not matched to a gene: 7. CDR3 DNA sequence: TGTGCCAGCAGAGCACCCGGGACAGGGGAGACCCAGTACTTC. Translation gives CASRAPGTGETQYF. The full variable domain, in which reference TRBV28 and TRBJ2-5 provide the parts outside the CDR3, is DVKVTQSSRYLVKRTGEKVFLECVQDMDHENMFWYRQDPGLGLRLIYFSYDVKMKEKGDIPEGYSVSREKKERFSLILESASTNQTSMYLCASRAPGTGETQYFGPGTRLLVL.

This clonotype was counted between two and nine times. The rearrangement links TRBV7-9 to TRBJ2-3, with D hard to call. The CDR3 is 14 residues long. Germline V lookup: CDR1 SEHNR, CDR2 FQNEAQ (reference sequence). V shed 5 bases and J shed 10 bases, with 19 bases lying between them. CDR3 nucleotides: TGTGCCAGCAGCCCCTCTGGTCGGGTCGCGGCGCAGTATTTT. It encodes CASSPSGRVAAQYF.